The rows below give T cell receptor beta chains drawn from one sample of a study of cytomegalovirus exposure and HLA in healthy donors. Profiled with immunoSEQ multiplex PCR; TCRdb holds only in-frame clones, not every one. The sample has some 200,000 clones, approximately 70% seen once; the top ten hold about 3%. Sequenced material: PBMCs. These TCRs come from a man aged 40-49 years in good health and CMV-seropositive. Both conserved end residues are trimmed from each CDR3. Each record gives: D gene, V gene, CDR3 protein. D genes are given only for firm matches.

TRBD2 | TRBV4-1 | ASSQRLAGARSYNEQF
- | TRBV6-6 | ASSYYRDNSPLH
TRBD1 | TRBV2 | ASSASDRINQPQH
TRBD2 | TRBV28 | ASMSGLAVQY
TRBD1 | TRBV18 | ASSPLQGEEQY
- | TRBV5-1 | ASSLDPGYPEAF
TRBD2 | TRBV29-1 | SVGTSGNTDTQY
TRBD1 | TRBV27 | ASSRWGQGADTGELF
- | TRBV7-2 | ASSFEGSTEAF
TRBD2 | TRBV4-2 | ASSQDRGLAGGRSTDTQY
- | TRBV5-1 | ASSLEARGDYGYT
TRBD1 | TRBV28 | ASRPTGAGGEAF
- | TRBV5-8 | ASSLGRGSNQPQH
- | TRBV5-1 | ASSFREGGHTEAF
- | TRBV1 | TSSSHPLDLNETQY
- | TRBV9 | ASSPGMNTEAF
TRBD1 | TRBV6-6 | ASSPRQGNYGYT
- | TRBV2 | ASSEERGGQPQH
- | TRBV4-1 | ASSQGSLGPPTNEKLF
TRBD1 | TRBV10-2 | ASSEGGHYEQY
TRBD2 | TRBV5-1 | ASSLESSGETQY
TRBD1 | TRBV27 | ASGQGFSNQPQH
- | TRBV6-1 | ASRYRASYEQY
TRBD2 | TRBV5-4 | ASSFGSGGYNEQF
- | TRBV5-1 | ASSMDTNSYEQY
- | TRBV5-1 | ASSFTETEQF
- | TRBV7-8 | ASSFRREGYGYT
TRBD2 | TRBV10-3 | AISAGGGANVLT
TRBD2 | TRBV11-2 | ASSTKLAGDNNEQF
- | TRBV10-2 | ASSGSSPYPAWTQY
- | TRBV15 | ATSTYPGISSGYT
- | TRBV7-2 | ASSQMGRPTDTQY
- | TRBV5-1 | ASSSLTGFSGANVLT
- | TRBV11-3 | ASSFPTGELF
- | TRBV20-1 | SASPEEEAF
TRBD2 | TRBV27 | ASSPRLALSYNEQF
- | TRBV2 | ASRADGGGNTEAF
- | TRBV11-3 | ASSKDRNTEAF
- | TRBV21-1 | ASSKRGRQSTACSYNSPLH